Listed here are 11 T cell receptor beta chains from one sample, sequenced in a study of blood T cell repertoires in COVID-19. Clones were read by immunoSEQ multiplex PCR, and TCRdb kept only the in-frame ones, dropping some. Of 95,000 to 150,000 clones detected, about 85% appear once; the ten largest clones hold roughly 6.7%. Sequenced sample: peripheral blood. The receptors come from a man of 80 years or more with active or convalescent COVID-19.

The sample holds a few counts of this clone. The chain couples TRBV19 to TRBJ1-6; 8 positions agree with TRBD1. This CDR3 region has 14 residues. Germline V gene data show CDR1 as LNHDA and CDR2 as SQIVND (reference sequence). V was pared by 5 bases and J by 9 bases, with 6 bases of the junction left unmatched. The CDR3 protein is CASSLGQGISPLHF. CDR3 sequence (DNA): TGTGCCAGTAGTCTCGGACAGGGTATTTCACCCCTCCACTTT.

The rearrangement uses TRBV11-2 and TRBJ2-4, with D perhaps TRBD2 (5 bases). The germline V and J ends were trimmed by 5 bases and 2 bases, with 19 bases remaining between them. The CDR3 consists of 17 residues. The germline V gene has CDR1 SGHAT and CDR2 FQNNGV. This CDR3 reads CASSPRNRGSTKNIQYF. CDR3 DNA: TGTGCCAGCAGCCCACGGAACCGGGGTTCGACCAAAAACATTCAGTACTTC.

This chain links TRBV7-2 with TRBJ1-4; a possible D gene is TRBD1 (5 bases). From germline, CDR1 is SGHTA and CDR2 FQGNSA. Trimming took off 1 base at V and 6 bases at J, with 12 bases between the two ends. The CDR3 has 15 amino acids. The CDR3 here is CASSLDVQGYEKLFF. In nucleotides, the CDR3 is TGTGCCAGCAGCTTAGACGTCCAGGGATATGAAAAACTGTTTTTT. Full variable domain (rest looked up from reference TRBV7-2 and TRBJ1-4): GAGVSQSPSNKVTEKGKDVELRCDPISGHTALYWYRQSLGQGLEFLIYFQGNSAPDKSGLPSDRFSAERTGGSVSTLTIQRTQQEDSAVYLCASSLDVQGYEKLFFGSGTQLSVL.

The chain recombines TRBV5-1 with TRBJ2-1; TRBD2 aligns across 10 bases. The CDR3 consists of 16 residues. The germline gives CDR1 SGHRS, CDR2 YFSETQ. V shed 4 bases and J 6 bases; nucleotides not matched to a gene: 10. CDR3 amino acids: CASSTRKREGRNEQFF. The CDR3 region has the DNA TGCGCCAGCAGCACGAGGAAGCGGGAGGGCCGCAATGAGCAGTTCTTC.

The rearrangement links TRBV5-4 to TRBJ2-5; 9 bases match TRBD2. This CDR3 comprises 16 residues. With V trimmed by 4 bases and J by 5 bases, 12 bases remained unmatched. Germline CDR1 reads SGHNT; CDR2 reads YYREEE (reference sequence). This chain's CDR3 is CASSIPSAGGMETQYF. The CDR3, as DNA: TGTGCCAGCAGCATACCTTCGGCGGGAGGGATGGAGACCCAGTACTTC.

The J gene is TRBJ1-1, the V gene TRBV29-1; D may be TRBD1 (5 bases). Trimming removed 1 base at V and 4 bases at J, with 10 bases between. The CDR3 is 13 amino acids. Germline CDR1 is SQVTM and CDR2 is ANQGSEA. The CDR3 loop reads CSVEGGQGTEAFF. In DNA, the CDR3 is TGCAGCGTTGAAGGGGGCCAGGGCACTGAAGCTTTCTTT.

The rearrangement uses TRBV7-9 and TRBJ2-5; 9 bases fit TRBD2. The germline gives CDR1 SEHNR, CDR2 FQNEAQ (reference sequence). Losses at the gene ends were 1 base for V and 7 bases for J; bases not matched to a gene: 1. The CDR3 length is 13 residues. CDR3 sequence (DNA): TGTGCCAGCAGCTTAGTGACTAGCGGGACCCAGTACTTC. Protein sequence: CASSLVTSGTQYF.

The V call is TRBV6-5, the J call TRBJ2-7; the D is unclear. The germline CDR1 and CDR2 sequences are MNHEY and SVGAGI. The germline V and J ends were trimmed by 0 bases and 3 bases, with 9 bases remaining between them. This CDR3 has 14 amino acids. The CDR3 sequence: CASSYSYQVYEQYF. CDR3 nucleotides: TGTGCCAGCAGTTACTCGTATCAGGTCTACGAGCAGTACTTC.

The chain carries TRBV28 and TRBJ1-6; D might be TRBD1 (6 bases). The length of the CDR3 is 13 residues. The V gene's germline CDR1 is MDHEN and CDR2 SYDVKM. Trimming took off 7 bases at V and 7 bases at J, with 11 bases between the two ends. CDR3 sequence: CASMDSLNSPLHF. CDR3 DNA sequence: TGTGCCAGCATGGACAGCTTAAATTCACCCCTCCACTTT.

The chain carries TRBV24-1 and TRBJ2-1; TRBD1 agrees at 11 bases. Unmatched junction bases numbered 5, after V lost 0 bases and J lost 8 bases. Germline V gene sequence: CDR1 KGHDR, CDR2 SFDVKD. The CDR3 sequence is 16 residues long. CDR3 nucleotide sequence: TGTGCCACCAGTGATTTGGAGGGGACAGGGGGAGATGAGCAGTTCTTC. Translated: CATSDLEGTGGDEQFF.

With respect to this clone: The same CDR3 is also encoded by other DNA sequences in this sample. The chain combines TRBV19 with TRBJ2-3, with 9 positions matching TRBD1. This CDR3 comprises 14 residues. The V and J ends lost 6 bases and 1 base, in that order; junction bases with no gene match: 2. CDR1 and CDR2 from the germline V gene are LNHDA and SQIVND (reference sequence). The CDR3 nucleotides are TGTGCCAGTAGCAGGGACAGGGGCACAGATACGCAGTATTTT. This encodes CASSRDRGTDTQYF.